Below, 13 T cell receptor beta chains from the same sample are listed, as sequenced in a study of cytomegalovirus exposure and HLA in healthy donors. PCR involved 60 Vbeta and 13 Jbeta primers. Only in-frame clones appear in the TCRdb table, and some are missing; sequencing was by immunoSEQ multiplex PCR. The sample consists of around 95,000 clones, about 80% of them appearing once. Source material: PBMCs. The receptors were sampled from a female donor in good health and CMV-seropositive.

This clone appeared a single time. As DNA, the CDR3 is TGCGCCAGCAGCTTGCGGGTCTCCTACGAGCAGTACTTC. Amino acids: CASSLRVSYEQYF. The V gene is TRBV5-1, the J gene TRBJ2-7; D is unclear. The CDR3 totals 13 residues. V lost 1 base to trimming and J lost 0 bases, with 5 bases between them. Germline-derived CDR1 and CDR2 are SGHRS and YFSETQ.

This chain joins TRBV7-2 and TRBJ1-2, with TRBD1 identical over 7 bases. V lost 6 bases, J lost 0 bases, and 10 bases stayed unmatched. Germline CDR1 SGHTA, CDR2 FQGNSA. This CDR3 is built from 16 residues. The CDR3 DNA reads TGTGCCAGCAGTCGAGACAGGGTGATCCCTAACTATGGCTACACCTTC. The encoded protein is CASSRDRVIPNYGYTF. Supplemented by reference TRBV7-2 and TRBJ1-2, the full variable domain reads GAGVSQSPSNKVTEKGKDVELRCDPISGHTALYWYRQSLGQGLEFLIYFQGNSAPDKSGLPSDRFSAERTGGSVSTLTIQRTQQEDSAVYLCASSRDRVIPNYGYTFGSGTRLTVV.

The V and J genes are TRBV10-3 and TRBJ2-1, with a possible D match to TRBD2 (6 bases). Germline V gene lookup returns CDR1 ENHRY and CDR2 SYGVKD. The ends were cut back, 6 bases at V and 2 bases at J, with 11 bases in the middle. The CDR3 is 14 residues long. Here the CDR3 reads CAIRRGLPYNEQFF. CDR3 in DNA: TGTGCCATCAGACGGGGACTGCCCTACAATGAGCAGTTCTTC.

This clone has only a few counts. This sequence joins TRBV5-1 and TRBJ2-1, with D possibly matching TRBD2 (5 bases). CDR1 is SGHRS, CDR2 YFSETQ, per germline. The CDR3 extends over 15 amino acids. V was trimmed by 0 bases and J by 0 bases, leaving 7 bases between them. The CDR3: CASSLDSASYNEQFF. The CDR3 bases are TGCGCCAGCAGCTTGGATAGCGCCTCCTACAATGAGCAGTTCTTC.

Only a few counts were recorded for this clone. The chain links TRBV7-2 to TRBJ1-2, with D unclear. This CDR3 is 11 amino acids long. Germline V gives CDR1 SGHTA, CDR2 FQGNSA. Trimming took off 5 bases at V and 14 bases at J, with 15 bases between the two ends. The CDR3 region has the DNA TGTGCCAGCAGCGACACGGTGTTGTTTACCTTC. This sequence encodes CASSDTVLFTF.

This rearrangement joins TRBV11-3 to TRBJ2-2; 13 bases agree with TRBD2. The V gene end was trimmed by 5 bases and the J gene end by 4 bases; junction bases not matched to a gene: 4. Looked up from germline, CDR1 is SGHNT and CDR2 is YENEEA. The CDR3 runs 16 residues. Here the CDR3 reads CASSLRLAGGTGELFF. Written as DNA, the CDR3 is TGTGCCAGCAGCCTACGACTAGCGGGAGGCACCGGGGAGCTGTTTTTT.

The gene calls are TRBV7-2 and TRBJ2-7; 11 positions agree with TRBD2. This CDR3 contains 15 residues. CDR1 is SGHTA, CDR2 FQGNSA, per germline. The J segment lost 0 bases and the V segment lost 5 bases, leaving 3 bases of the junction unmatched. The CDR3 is CASSTTSGSSYEQYF. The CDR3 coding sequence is TGTGCCAGCAGCACCACTAGCGGGAGCTCCTACGAGCAGTACTTC.

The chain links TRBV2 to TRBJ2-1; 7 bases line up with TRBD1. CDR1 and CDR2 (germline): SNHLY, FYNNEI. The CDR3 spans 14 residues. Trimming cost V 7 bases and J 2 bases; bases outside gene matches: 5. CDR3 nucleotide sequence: TGTGCCAGCAAGTTACAGGGGACCTACAATGAGCAGTTCTTC. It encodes CASKLQGTYNEQFF.

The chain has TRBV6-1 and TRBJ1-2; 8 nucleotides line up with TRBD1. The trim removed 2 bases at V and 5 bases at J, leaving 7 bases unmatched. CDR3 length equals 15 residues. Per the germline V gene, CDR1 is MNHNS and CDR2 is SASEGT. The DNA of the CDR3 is TGTGCCAGCAGTGAATCGACAGGGGTCTTGTATGGCTACACCTTC. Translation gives CASSESTGVLYGYTF.

The CDR3 coding sequence is TGTGCCAGCAGCTTACGTAGCGGGGCCTATGGCTACACCTTC. Its translation: CASSLRSGAYGYTF. The gene calls are TRBV2 and TRBJ1-2, with D tentatively TRBD1 (5 bases). CDR3 length equals 14 residues. Germline lookup yields CDR1 SNHLY and CDR2 FYNNEI. V lost 6 bases to trimming and J lost 4 bases, with 15 bases between them.

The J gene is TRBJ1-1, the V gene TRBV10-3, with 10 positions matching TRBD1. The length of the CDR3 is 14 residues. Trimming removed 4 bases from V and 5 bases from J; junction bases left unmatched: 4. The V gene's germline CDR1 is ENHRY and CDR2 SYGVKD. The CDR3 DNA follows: TGTGCCATCAGTGGGACAGGGGGAGGTACTGAAGCTTTCTTT. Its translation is CAISGTGGGTEAFF.

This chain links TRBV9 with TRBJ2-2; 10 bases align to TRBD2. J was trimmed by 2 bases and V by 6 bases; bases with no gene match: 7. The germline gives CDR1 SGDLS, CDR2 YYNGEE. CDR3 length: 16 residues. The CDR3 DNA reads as TGTGCCAGCACCCCCAGCGGGAGGGCCAACACCGGGGAGCTGTTTTTT. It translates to CASTPSGRANTGELFF.

The CDR3 region has the DNA TGTGCCAGCAGAGAGACAGGGATTAACACTGAAGCTTTCTTT. Translated, it gives CASRETGINTEAFF. The rearrangement uses TRBV6-1 and TRBJ1-1; 7 bases agree with TRBD1. The CDR3 consists of 14 residues. The germline V gene has CDR1 MNHNS and CDR2 SASEGT. V lost 6 bases, J lost 2 bases, and 6 bases stayed unmatched.